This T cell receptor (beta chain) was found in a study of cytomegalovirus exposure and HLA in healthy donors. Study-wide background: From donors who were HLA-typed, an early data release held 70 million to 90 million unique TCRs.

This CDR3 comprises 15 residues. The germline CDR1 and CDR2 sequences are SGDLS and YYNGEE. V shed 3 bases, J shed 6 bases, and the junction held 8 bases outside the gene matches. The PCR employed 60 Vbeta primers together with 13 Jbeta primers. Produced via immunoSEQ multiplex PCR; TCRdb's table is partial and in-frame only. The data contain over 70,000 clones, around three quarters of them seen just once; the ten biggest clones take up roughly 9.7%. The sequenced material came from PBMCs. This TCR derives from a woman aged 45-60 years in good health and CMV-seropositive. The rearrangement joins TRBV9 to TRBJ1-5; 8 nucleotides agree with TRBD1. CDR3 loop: CASSAPGQVGQPQHF. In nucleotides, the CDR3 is TGTGCCAGCAGCGCCCCGGGACAGGTGGGTCAGCCCCAGCATTTT.